This T cell receptor (beta chain) was identified in a study of CD8+CD57+ T cells in acquired aplastic anemia. Overall study context: CD4+ and CD8+ cells, once sorted, gave DNA averaging approximately 3 ug. Study outcomes and limitations: Significant differences in CD8+ Simpson's diversity were not observed between patients and controls. Common to patients and controls were twenty-nine CD8+ CDR3 sequences.

Points on this clonotype: Its target is not known. One junction end disagrees with the germline gene, perhaps due to a read error.

For sequencing, patients were chosen who had shown expansion of CD8+CD57+ cells by flow cytometry. Genomic DNA templated the TCR beta VDJ and CDR3 profiling. A single record per CDR3 protein comes from TCRdb applying MiXCR to the reads. The data contain about 95,000 distinct CDR3 sequences, roughly two thirds of them singletons. This CDR3 spans 15 amino acids. Per the germline V gene, CDR1 is MNHEY and CDR2 is SVGAGI. The chain couples TRBV6-5 to TRBJ1-1; TRBD1 agrees at 7 bases. This sequence originates from a human donor with aplastic anemia. Sequenced material: sorted CD4+, CD8+, or CD8+CD57+ T cells (not recorded which) from PBMCs. The CDR3, as DNA: TGTGCCAACAGTTACTCGGGGACAGCGAACACTGAAGCTTTCTTT. Residues: CANSYSGTANTEAFF.